These T cell receptor beta chains were read from a single sample in a study of CD8 T cells in ankylosing spondylitis. TCRdb reprocessed the 5' RACE reads via MiXCR and lists one record per CDR3 protein. The sample has about 340,000 distinct CDR3 sequences, approximately 8% seen once. Input material: blood, either unsorted or a sorted T cell fraction (not recorded which). The source of these receptors is a male donor with ankylosing spondylitis. The CDR3 runs from the conserved cysteine through the conserved F or W. A D gene is named only where the DNA matches it firmly. Clone sizes are given selectively: once, few, many, or a class where the clone is expanded.

TRBJ1-6 | TRBD1 | NA | TRBV5-1 | CASSPRTGNSYNSPLHF | TGCGCCAGCAGCCCCCGGACAGGGAACTCCTATAATTCACCCCTCCACTTT
TRBJ1-1 | NA | few | TRBV5-6 | CASSLAWGLTEAFF | TGTGCCAGCAGCTTGGCGTGGGGGCTTACTGAAGCTTTCTTT
TRBJ1-5 | NA | many | TRBV15 | CATSRDLEGTTSNQPQHF | TGTGCCACCAGCAGAGATTTGGAGGGGACCACTAGCAATCAGCCCCAGCATTTT
TRBJ1-6 | NA | many | TRBV4-1 | CASSLDPGGETYNSPLHF | TGCGCCAGCAGCCTCGACCCTGGGGGTGAGACCTATAATTCACCCCTCCACTTT
TRBJ2-1 | NA | NA | TRBV5-1 | CASSLAGASAYNEQFF | TGCGCCAGCAGCTTGGCCGGTGCTAGCGCCTACAATGAGCAGTTCTTC
TRBJ2-5 | NA | few | TRBV3-1 | CASSRSQSRNVGWRETQYF | TGTGCCAGCAGCCGCTCCCAAAGTCGTAATGTGGGCTGGCGGGAGACCCAGTACTTC
TRBJ2-3 | NA | NA | TRBV9 | CASSVGLATSTDTQYF | TGTGCCAGCAGCGTAGGGCTAGCGACTAGCACAGATACGCAGTATTTT
TRBJ2-3 | TRBD2 | many | TRBV25-1 | CASSLAGVDTQYF | TGTGCCAGCAGCCTAGCGGGAGTTGATACGCAGTATTTT
TRBJ1-1 | TRBD1 | few | TRBV15 | CATLRQGPNTEAFF | TGTGCCACCCTGAGACAGGGACCGAACACTGAAGCTTTCTTT
TRBJ2-5 | TRBD2 | many | TRBV15 | CATSRGTSGRSETQYF | TGTGCCACCAGCAGAGGTACTAGCGGGAGATCGGAGACCCAGTACTTC
TRBJ2-7 | TRBD1 | NA | TRBV9 | CASSGETGASHYEQYF | TGTGCCAGCAGCGGAGAGACAGGGGCGAGTCACTACGAGCAGTACTTC
TRBJ1-6 | NA | few | TRBV4-1 | CASSLIVEGTPLHF | TGCGCCAGCAGCCTTATCGTAGAGGGCACACCCCTCCACTTT